This TCR beta chain was observed in a study of T-cell memory formation after mild COVID-19. Study at large: Most TCR clusters belonged to a single donor.

5'RACE with constant-segment primers built TCRalpha and TCRbeta cDNA libraries with UMIs. In TCRdb, the 5' RACE reads were re-called with MiXCR into one record per CDR3 protein. The sample lists around 83,000 distinct CDR3 sequences; roughly 25% were seen once. Comment on this clonotype: No antigen is known for it.

In germline, CDR1 is SGHVS, CDR2 FNYEAQ. The CDR3 totals 15 residues. V trimming: 0 bases; J trimming: 5 bases; junction bases outside the gene matches: 2. Study conclusions and caveats: Mostly located in CM and EM were contracting CD4+ clones, with contracting CD8+ clones located in EMRA.

This TCR derives from a man aged 18 to 35 who had mild COVID-19 (a few samples of this study predate the infection). Cell type and time point are not known. Sequencing was done on a sample of PBMCs or a T cell subset sorted from them (not recorded which). The genes are TRBV7-6 and TRBJ2-1; 9 bases are a match to TRBD2. In DNA, the CDR3 is TGTGCCAGCAGCTTAGCGGCGGGGGGGGACAATGAGCAGTTCTTC. This codes for CASSLAAGGDNEQFF.